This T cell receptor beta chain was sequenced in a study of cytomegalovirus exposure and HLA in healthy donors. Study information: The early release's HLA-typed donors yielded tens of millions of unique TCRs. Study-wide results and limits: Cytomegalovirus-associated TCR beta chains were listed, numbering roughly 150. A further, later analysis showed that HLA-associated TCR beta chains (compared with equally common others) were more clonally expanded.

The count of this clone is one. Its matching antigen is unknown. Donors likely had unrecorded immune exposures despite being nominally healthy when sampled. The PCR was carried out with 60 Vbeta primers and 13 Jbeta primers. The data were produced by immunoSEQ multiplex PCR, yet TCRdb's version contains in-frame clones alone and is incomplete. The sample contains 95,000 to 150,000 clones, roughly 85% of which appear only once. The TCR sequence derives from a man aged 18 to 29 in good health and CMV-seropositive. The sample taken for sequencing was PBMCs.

The CDR3 sequence is CASSAGTGGPNQPQHF. Here the CDR3 DNA reads TGTGCCAGCAGCGCCGGGACAGGGGGCCCTAACCAGCCCCAGCATTTT. The chain combines TRBV5-5 with TRBJ1-5; 12 nucleotides line up with TRBD1. V shed 4 bases, J shed 7 bases, and the junction held 9 bases outside the gene matches. This CDR3 is 16 amino acids long. From germline, CDR1 is SGHKS and CDR2 YYEKEE (reference sequence).